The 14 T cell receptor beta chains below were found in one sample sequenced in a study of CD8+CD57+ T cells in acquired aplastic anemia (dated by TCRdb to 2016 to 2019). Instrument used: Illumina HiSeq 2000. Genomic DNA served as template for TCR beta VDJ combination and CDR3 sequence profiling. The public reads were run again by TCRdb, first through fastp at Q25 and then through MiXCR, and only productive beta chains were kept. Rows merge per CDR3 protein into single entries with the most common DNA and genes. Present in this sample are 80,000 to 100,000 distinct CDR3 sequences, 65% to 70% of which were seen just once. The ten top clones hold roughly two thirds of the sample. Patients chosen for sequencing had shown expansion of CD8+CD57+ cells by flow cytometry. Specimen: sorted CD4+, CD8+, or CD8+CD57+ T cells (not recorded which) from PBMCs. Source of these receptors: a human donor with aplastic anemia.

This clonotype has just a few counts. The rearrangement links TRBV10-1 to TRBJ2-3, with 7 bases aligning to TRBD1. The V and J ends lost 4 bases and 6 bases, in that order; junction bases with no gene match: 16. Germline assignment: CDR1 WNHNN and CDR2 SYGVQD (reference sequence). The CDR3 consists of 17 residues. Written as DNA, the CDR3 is TGCGCCAGCAGTGTGAACCGGGACAGCCAGCTTAGGGATACGCAGTATTTT. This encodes CASSVNRDSQLRDTQYF.

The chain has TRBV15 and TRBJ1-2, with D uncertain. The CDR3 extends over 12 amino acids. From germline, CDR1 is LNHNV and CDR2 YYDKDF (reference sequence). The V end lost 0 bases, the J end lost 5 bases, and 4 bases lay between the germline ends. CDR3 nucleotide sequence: TGTGCCACCAGCAGAGAGGGTTATGGCTACACCTTC. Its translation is CATSREGYGYTF.

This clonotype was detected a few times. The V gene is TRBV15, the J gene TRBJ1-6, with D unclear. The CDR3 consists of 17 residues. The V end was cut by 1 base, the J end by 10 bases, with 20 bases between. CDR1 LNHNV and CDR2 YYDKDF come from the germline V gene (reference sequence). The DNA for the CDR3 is TGTGCCACCAGCAGAGGGGCACTGTGGGAGGCAGAATCACCCCTCCACTTT. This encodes CATSRGALWEAESPLHF.

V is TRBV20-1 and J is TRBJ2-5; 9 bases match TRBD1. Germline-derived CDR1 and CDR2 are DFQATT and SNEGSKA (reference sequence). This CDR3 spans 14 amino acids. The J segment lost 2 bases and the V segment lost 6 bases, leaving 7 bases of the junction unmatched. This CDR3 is CSAEPGQGQETQYF. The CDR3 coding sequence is TGCAGTGCCGAACCGGGACAGGGACAAGAGACCCAGTACTTC.

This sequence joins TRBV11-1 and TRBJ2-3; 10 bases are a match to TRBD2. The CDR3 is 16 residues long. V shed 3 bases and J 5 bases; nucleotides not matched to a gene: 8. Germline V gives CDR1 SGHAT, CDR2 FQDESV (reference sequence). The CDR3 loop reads CASSLGSGGPGDTQYF. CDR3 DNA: TGTGCCAGCAGCTTGGGTAGCGGGGGGCCGGGAGATACGCAGTATTTT. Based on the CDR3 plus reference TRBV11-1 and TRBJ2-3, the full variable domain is EAEVAQSPRYKITEKSQAVAFWCDPISGHATLYWYRQILGQGPELLVQFQDESVVDDSQLPKDRFSAERLKGVDSTLKIQPAELGDSAMYLCASSLGSGGPGDTQYFGPGTRLTVL.

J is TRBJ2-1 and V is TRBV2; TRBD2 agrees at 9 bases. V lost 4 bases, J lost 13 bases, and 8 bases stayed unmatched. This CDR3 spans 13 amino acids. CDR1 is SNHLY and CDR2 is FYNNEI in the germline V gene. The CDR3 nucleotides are TGTGCCAGCAGTGTGGGAGCGGGGGGCCGACAGTTCTTC. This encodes CASSVGAGGRQFF.

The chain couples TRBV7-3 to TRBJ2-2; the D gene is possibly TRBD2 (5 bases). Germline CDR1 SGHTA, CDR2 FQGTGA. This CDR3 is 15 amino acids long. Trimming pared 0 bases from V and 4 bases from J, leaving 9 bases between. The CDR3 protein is CASSLTSSGTGELFF. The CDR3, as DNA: TGTGCCAGCAGCTTAACGAGCAGCGGCACCGGGGAGCTGTTTTTT.

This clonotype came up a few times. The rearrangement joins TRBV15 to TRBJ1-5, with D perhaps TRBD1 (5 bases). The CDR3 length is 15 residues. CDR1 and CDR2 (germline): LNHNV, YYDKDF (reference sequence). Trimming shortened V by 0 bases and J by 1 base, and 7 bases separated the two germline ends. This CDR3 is CATSRDGQSNQPQHF. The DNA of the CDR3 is TGTGCCACCAGCAGAGATGGACAAAGCAATCAGCCCCAGCATTTT.

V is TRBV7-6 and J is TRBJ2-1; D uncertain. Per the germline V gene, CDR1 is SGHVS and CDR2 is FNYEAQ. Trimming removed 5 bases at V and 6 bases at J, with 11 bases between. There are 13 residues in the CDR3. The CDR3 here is CASSPYMTNEQFF. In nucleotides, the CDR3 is TGTGCCAGCAGCCCATACATGACCAATGAGCAGTTCTTC.

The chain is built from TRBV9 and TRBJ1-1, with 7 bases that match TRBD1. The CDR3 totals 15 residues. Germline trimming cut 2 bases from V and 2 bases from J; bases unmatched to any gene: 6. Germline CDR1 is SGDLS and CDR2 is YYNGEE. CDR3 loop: CASSVGGTANTEAFF. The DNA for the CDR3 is TGTGCCAGCAGCGTGGGCGGGACAGCCAACACTGAAGCTTTCTTT.

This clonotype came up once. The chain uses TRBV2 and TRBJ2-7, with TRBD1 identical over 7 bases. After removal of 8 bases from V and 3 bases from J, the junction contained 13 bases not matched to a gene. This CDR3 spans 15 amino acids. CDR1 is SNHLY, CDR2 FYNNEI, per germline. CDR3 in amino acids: CASRRTGGLNYEQYF. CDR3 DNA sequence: TGTGCCAGCCGTAGGACAGGTGGACTGAACTACGAGCAGTACTTC.

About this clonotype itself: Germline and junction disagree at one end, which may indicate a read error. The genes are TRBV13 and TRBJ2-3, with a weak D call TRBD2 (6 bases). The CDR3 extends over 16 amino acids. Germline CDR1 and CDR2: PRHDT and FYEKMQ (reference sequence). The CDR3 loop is CASTLGPGLSTDTQYF. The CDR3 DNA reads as TGTGCCAGCACCTTAGGTCCGGGACTCAGCACAGATACGCAGTATTTT.

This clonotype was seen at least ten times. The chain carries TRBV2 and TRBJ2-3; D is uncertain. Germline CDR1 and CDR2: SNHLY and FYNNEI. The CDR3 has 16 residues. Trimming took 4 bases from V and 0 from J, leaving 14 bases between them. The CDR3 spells CASSGLAPDSTDTQYF. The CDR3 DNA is TGTGCCAGCAGTGGGTTGGCACCGGATAGCACAGATACGCAGTATTTT.

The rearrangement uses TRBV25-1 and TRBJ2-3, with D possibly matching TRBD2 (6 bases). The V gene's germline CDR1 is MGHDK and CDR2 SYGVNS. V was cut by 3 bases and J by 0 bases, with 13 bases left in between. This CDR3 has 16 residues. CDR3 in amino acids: CASSDPRSGSTDTQYF. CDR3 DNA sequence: TGTGCCAGCAGTGATCCCCGGAGCGGGAGCACAGATACGCAGTATTTT.